One sample yielded the 23 T cell receptor beta chains listed below, sequenced in a study of shared clonotypes between healthy human individuals. Using immunoSEQ multiplex PCR, the repertoire was profiled, and TCRdb retains in-frame clones only, with some absent. This table has millions of clones, roughly 95% appearing once. Sequencing was carried out using naive CD4+ T cells sorted from blood. Described subset: CD45RA+ positively selected. Receptors originate from a man younger than 30 in good health.

The chain employs TRBV28 and TRBJ2-2; D gene ambiguous. The length of the CDR3 is 14 residues. V was cut by 5 bases and J by 4 bases, with 11 bases left in between. From germline, CDR1 is MDHEN and CDR2 SYDVKM. CDR3 region: CASSRTSVTGELFF. As DNA, the CDR3 is TGTGCCAGCAGTCGGACCTCGGTCACCGGGGAGCTGTTTTTT.

CDR3 sequence (DNA): TGTGCCAGCAGTAAGGGACAGGTCAATCAGCCCCAGCATTTT. It yields the protein CASSKGQVNQPQHF. The chain links TRBV27 to TRBJ1-5, with TRBD1 matching over 8 bases. The V gene end was trimmed by 5 bases and the J gene end by 3 bases; junction bases not matched to a gene: 3. Germline loops: CDR1 MNHEY, CDR2 SMNVEV (reference sequence). CDR3 length equals 14 residues.

The V gene is TRBV9, the J gene TRBJ2-1, with 7 nucleotides matching TRBD1. After removal of 4 bases from V and 7 bases from J, the junction contained 11 bases not matched to a gene. The CDR3 contains 15 residues. Per the germline V gene, CDR1 is SGDLS and CDR2 is YYNGEE. The CDR3 DNA reads as TGTGCCAGCAGCATCCGGGACAGTCTCTATAATGAGCAGTTCTTC. It yields the protein CASSIRDSLYNEQFF.

The chain is built from TRBV29-1 and TRBJ1-1; D ambiguous. Germline lookup yields CDR1 SQVTM and CDR2 ANQGSEA. The CDR3 has 14 amino acids. The V gene lost 4 bases and the J gene lost 1 base, with 13 bases spanning the gap. CDR3 sequence: CSVVGRNTNTEAFF. CDR3 nucleotide sequence: TGCAGCGTTGTCGGTAGGAACACGAACACTGAAGCTTTCTTT.

This clone appeared a few times. J is TRBJ2-5 and V is TRBV7-2, with 10 bases identical to TRBD2. Trimming cost V 0 bases and J 5 bases; bases outside gene matches: 3. Per the germline V gene, CDR1 is SGHTA and CDR2 is FQGNSA. The CDR3 spans 15 residues. The CDR3 spells CASSLALAGVETQYF. For the CDR3, the DNA is TGTGCCAGCAGCTTAGCTCTAGCGGGAGTTGAGACCCAGTACTTC.

In DNA form, the CDR3 reads TGTGCCAGCAGCTTCAACAGGGGCGACGGAAACACCATATATTTT. It encodes CASSFNRGDGNTIYF. The chain is built from TRBV5-5 and TRBJ1-3, with TRBD1 matching over 7 bases. V lost 2 bases and J lost 4; bases outside the gene matches: 6. The CDR3 loop spans 15 amino acids. Per germline, CDR1 SGHKS and CDR2 YYEKEE (reference sequence).

V usage is TRBV9 and J usage is TRBJ1-2; the D is unclear. Germline V gives CDR1 SGDLS, CDR2 YYNGEE. Trimming removed 0 bases at V and 4 bases at J, with 10 bases between. The CDR3 runs to 14 residues. CDR3 sequence reads: CASSVDPASYGYTF. DNA for the CDR3: TGTGCCAGCAGCGTAGATCCAGCCTCCTATGGCTACACCTTC.

A remark on this clone: The sample contains more than one DNA sequence encoding this CDR3. The chain joins TRBV5-1 to TRBJ2-5; TRBD1 aligns across 10 bases. The trim removed 1 base at V and 5 bases at J, leaving 2 bases unmatched. The germline gives CDR1 SGHRS, CDR2 YFSETQ. This CDR3 has 14 residues. CDR3 protein: CASSLRDRGETQYF. The CDR3 DNA is TGCGCCAGCAGCTTGAGGGACAGGGGTGAGACCCAGTACTTC.

The rearrangement uses TRBV6-6 and TRBJ2-2, with 9 bases lining up with TRBD1. The CDR3 has 16 amino acids. The ends lost 6 bases at V and 7 bases at J; junction bases unmatched: 12. Germline V gives CDR1 MNHNY, CDR2 SVGAGI (reference sequence). CDR3 amino acids: CASRLGTGYRGGELFF. CDR3 DNA: TGTGCCAGCAGACTTGGGACAGGGTATCGCGGCGGGGAGCTGTTTTTT.

As to this clone: Other DNA sequences of this sample code for an identical CDR3. The V and J genes are TRBV28 and TRBJ1-1, with TRBD1 identical over 8 bases. Losses at the gene ends were 2 bases for V and 0 bases for J; bases not matched to a gene: 2. Germline lookup yields CDR1 MDHEN and CDR2 SYDVKM. This CDR3 has 15 residues. CDR3 in amino acids: CASSLGTGMNTEAFF. Written as DNA, the CDR3 is TGTGCCAGCAGTTTAGGGACAGGTATGAACACTGAAGCTTTCTTT.

V usage is TRBV19 and J usage is TRBJ2-6; no firm D call. V lost 4 bases and J 2 bases, leaving 12 bases between the germline ends. Per the germline V gene, CDR1 is LNHDA and CDR2 is SQIVND (reference sequence). The CDR3 is 16 residues long. CDR3 in DNA: TGTGCCAGTAGTAACGGGTTGGCCCCTGGGGCCAACGTCCTGACTTTC. Translating it yields CASSNGLAPGANVLTF.

The chain uses TRBV7-2 and TRBJ1-2; D remains unclear. V was pared by 4 bases and J by 6 bases, with 15 bases between. CDR3 length equals 14 residues. The V gene's germline CDR1 is SGHTA and CDR2 FQGNSA. CDR3 coding DNA: TGTGCCAGCAGCTCCGGGGAATACACAAATGGCTACACCTTC. It codes for CASSSGEYTNGYTF.

The gene calls are TRBV5-1 and TRBJ2-5; maybe TRBD2 (6 bases). Germline assignment: CDR1 SGHRS and CDR2 YFSETQ. Trimming removed 4 bases from V and 4 bases from J, with 14 bases in between. This CDR3 is built from 14 residues. The CDR3 protein is CASSPGTPRETQYF. As DNA, the CDR3 is TGCGCCAGCAGCCCCGGGACTCCGAGAGAGACCCAGTACTTC.

The rearrangement links TRBV14 to TRBJ1-6; tentatively, D is TRBD1 (5 bases). Trimming cost V 0 bases and J 10 bases, with 10 bases left between them. The CDR3 has 14 amino acids. Germline V gene sequence: CDR1 SGHDN, CDR2 FVKESK. Here the CDR3 reads CASSQESGTSPLHF. CDR3 nucleotides: TGTGCCAGCAGCCAAGAGTCAGGGACCTCACCCCTCCACTTT.

V usage is TRBV10-1 and J usage is TRBJ2-1; D is unresolved. There are 12 residues in the CDR3. Germline loops: CDR1 WNHNN, CDR2 SYGVQD (reference sequence). The V end was cut by 0 bases, the J end by 5 bases, with 2 bases between. CDR3 DNA sequence: TGCGCCAGCAGTGAGTCGGACAATGAGCAGTTCTTC. Its translation is CASSESDNEQFF.

This clone was detected only once. The V call is TRBV6-5, the J call TRBJ1-1, with 7 bases aligning to TRBD1. Germline lookup yields CDR1 MNHEY and CDR2 SVGAGI. V gave up 4 bases and J gave up 6 bases; unmatched junction bases: 2. The CDR3 is 12 amino acids. CDR3 coding DNA: TGTGCCAGCAGTTCCACAGGGGCTGAAGCTTTCTTT. Translated, it gives CASSSTGAEAFF.

The chain couples TRBV7-9 to TRBJ2-7, with unresolved D. The CDR3 runs 15 residues. V was clipped by 0 bases and J by 0 bases, with 9 bases between them. CDR1 is SEHNR, CDR2 FQNEAQ, per germline (reference sequence). The CDR3 reads CASSLAAANSYEQYF. DNA for the CDR3: TGTGCCAGCAGCTTAGCCGCGGCCAACTCCTACGAGCAGTACTTC. Full variable domain (outside the CDR3, taken from reference TRBV7-9 and TRBJ2-7): DTGVSQNPRHKITKRGQNVTFRCDPISEHNRLYWYRQTLGQGPEFLTYFQNEAQLEKSRLLSDRFSAERPKGSFSTLEIQRTEQGDSAMYLCASSLAAANSYEQYFGPGTRLTVT.

The chain combines TRBV19 with TRBJ1-1, with D tentatively TRBD1 (5 bases). Germline CDR1 is LNHDA and CDR2 is SQIVND (reference sequence). V was clipped by 6 bases and J by 1 base, with 21 bases between them. The CDR3 has 17 amino acids. The CDR3 spells CASRKGTGPGSNTEAFF. CDR3 in DNA: TGTGCCAGTAGAAAGGGGACGGGTCCAGGTTCGAACACTGAAGCTTTCTTT.

The rearrangement uses TRBV7-2 and TRBJ2-7, with 9 bases matching TRBD2. Losses at the gene ends were 5 bases for V and 3 bases for J; bases not matched to a gene: 8. The CDR3 has 15 residues. Germline V CDR1 and CDR2: SGHTA, FQGNSA. The CDR3 region has the DNA TGTGCCAGCAGCCCCGGCGCGGGGGGGTACTACGAGCAGTACTTC. As protein: CASSPGAGGYYEQYF.

This rearrangement joins TRBV18 to TRBJ2-2; a weak D match, TRBD2 (6 bases). This CDR3 contains 16 residues. The germline CDR1 and CDR2 sequences are KGHSH and LQKENI. V lost 4 bases and J 3 bases, leaving 15 bases between the germline ends. In DNA form, the CDR3 reads TGTGCCAGCTCACTACAGATCGGAGGGGACACCGGGGAGCTGTTTTTT. Translating gives CASSLQIGGDTGELFF. Filled out from reference TRBV18 and TRBJ2-2, the complete variable domain reads NAGVMQNPRHLVRRRGQEARLRCSPMKGHSHVYWYRQLPEEGLKFMVYLQKENIIDESGMPKERFSAEFPKEGPSILRIQQVVRGDSAAYFCASSLQIGGDTGELFFGEGSRLTVL.

V is TRBV6-1 and J is TRBJ2-2; D unresolved. Per the germline V gene, CDR1 is MNHNS and CDR2 is SASEGT. The CDR3 runs 15 residues. The V gene lost 6 bases and the J gene lost 4 bases, with 15 bases spanning the gap. The CDR3 DNA reads TGTGCCAGCAGGCGACCGGCTCGCAGCACCGGGGAGCTGTTTTTT. It codes for CASRRPARSTGELFF.

This clone was found once. This CDR3 is CSASNNEKLFF. The CDR3 DNA reads TGCAGTGCTAGCAATAATGAAAAACTGTTTTTT. The genes are TRBV20-1 and TRBJ1-4; D uncertain. Germline V CDR1 and CDR2: DFQATT, SNEGSKA (reference sequence). The CDR3 spans 11 residues. The germline V and J ends were trimmed by 3 bases and 4 bases, with 3 bases remaining between them.

The chain is built from TRBV2 and TRBJ1-5; 7 bases fit TRBD1. The CDR3 sequence is 15 residues long. Per germline, CDR1 SNHLY and CDR2 FYNNEI. The V and J ends lost 7 bases and 0 bases, in that order; junction bases with no gene match: 6. The CDR3 region is CASNRDSLSNQPQHF. CDR3 bases: TGTGCCAGCAACCGGGACAGCCTTAGCAATCAGCCCCAGCATTTT.